These 18 T cell receptor beta chains came from one sample sequenced in a study of PD-1 blockade in classical Hodgkin lymphoma. TCRdb's table, derived via immunoSEQ multiplex PCR, lists solely in-frame clones and lacks some. The table includes approximately 21,000 clones, more than 80% detected once. Time point: cycle 4 day 1 (C4D1), after five to seven weeks of nivolumab. After autologous stem cell transplantation all patients relapsed, and prior brentuximab vedotin exposure differed between cohorts. The material sequenced was peripheral blood mononuclear cells (PBMCs), taken before the fourth cycle of nivolumab. These receptors came from a human donor with classical Hodgkin lymphoma.

The chain uses TRBV5-1 and TRBJ1-2; D call uncertain. The CDR3 has 16 residues. Germline CDR1 reads SGHRS; CDR2 reads YFSETQ. Deletions cut 0 bases from V and 8 bases from J, with 20 bases between. The CDR3 DNA reads TGCGCCAGCAGCTTGGCCCAGCCGGGGAAGGCTGGGGGCTACACCTTC. Translated, it gives CASSLAQPGKAGGYTF.

The V gene is TRBV28, the J gene TRBJ2-1; TRBD2 aligns across 8 bases. The CDR3 is 14 residues long. V shed 5 bases and J 9 bases; nucleotides not matched to a gene: 9. The V gene's germline CDR1 is MDHEN and CDR2 SYDVKM. The CDR3 bases are TGTGCCAGCAGTCCCCCTGGACTAGCCGGTGAGCAGTTCTTC. Translating it yields CASSPPGLAGEQFF.

V is TRBV7-2 and J is TRBJ2-1; 7 bases fit TRBD1. This CDR3 comprises 16 residues. Germline V gene sequence: CDR1 SGHTA, CDR2 FQGNSA. The junction had 6 bases not matched to a gene; V was cut back by 3 bases and J by 1 base. This CDR3 is CASSFYRGGSYNEQFF. CDR3 in DNA: TGTGCCAGCAGCTTCTACAGGGGCGGATCCTACAATGAGCAGTTCTTC.

The chain couples TRBV18 to TRBJ1-4; D is uncertain. V dropped 4 bases and J dropped 0 bases, with 6 bases sitting between them. The CDR3 totals 14 residues. Germline V lookup: CDR1 KGHSH, CDR2 LQKENI. The CDR3 region is CASSLTSTNEKLFF. CDR3 DNA: TGTGCCAGCTCACTGACCTCAACTAATGAAAAACTGTTTTTT.

This sequence joins TRBV5-1 and TRBJ1-2; no clear D gene. Trimming pared 0 bases from V and 8 bases from J, leaving 8 bases between. From germline, CDR1 is SGHRS and CDR2 YFSETQ. There are 12 residues in the CDR3. The DNA of the CDR3 is TGCGCCAGCAGCTTGGTGGGGAACGGCTACACCTTC. It translates to CASSLVGNGYTF. Based on the CDR3 plus reference TRBV5-1 and TRBJ1-2, the full variable domain is KAGVTQTPRYLIKTRGQQVTLSCSPISGHRSVSWYQQTPGQGLQFLFEYFSETQRNKGNFPGRFSGRQFSNSRSEMNVSTLELGDSALYLCASSLVGNGYTFGSGTRLTVV.

The chain links TRBV5-1 to TRBJ2-2; D may be TRBD2 (5 bases). The ends were cut back, 6 bases at V and 2 bases at J, with 14 bases in the middle. Germline CDR1 and CDR2: SGHRS and YFSETQ. The CDR3 consists of 15 residues. The CDR3 region is CASNVRDLNTGELFF. CDR3 DNA sequence: TGCGCCAGCAATGTCCGGGATCTTAACACCGGGGAGCTGTTTTTT.

This chain uses TRBV30 with TRBJ1-1; 7 bases are shared with TRBD1. The CDR3 contains 13 residues. Germline values: CDR1 GTSNPN, CDR2 SVGIG (reference sequence). J lost 7 bases, V lost 2 bases, and 7 bases had no gene match. CDR3 amino acids: CAWSTEGAYEAFF. CDR3 nucleotide sequence: TGTGCCTGGAGTACGGAGGGGGCTTATGAAGCTTTCTTT.

This rearrangement joins TRBV27 to TRBJ1-5, with D unresolved. The germline V and J ends were trimmed by 1 base and 6 bases, with 10 bases remaining between them. The CDR3 length is 14 residues. Germline CDR1 is MNHEY and CDR2 is SMNVEV (reference sequence). In DNA, the CDR3 is TGTGCCAGCAGTTTATTGGGGAGAGGTCAGCCCCAGCATTTT. It codes for CASSLLGRGQPQHF.

This rearrangement joins TRBV2 to TRBJ2-7, with D hard to call. The CDR3 has 16 amino acids. Looked up from germline, CDR1 is SNHLY and CDR2 is FYNNEI. Trimming pared 6 bases from V and 0 bases from J, leaving 18 bases between. The CDR3 nucleotides are TGTGCCAGCAGAAGGTACGATTCCGTCATCTCCTACGAGCAGTACTTC. Translated: CASRRYDSVISYEQYF. The full variable domain, with the rest looked up from reference TRBV2 and TRBJ2-7, is EPEVTQTPSHQVTQMGQEVILRCVPISNHLYFYWYRQILGQKVEFLVSFYNNEISEKSEIFDDQFSVERPDGSNFTLKIRSTKLEDSAMYFCASRRYDSVISYEQYFGPGTRLTVT.

Points on this clone: Relative to the germline gene, one junction end is altered; a read error may explain this. The chain couples TRBV27 to TRBJ2-2; TRBD2 is a possible D gene (5 bases). Germline CDR1 reads MNHEY; CDR2 reads SMNVEV (reference sequence). The length of the CDR3 is 14 residues. CDR3 region: CASPPAAEHRGAVF. DNA of the CDR3: TGTGCCAGCCCACCCGCAGCCGAACACCGGGGAGCTGTTTTT.

This sequence joins TRBV19 and TRBJ2-7; D ambiguous. The V end was cut by 1 base, the J end by 2 bases, with 9 bases between. The CDR3 covers 14 residues. The germline gives CDR1 LNHDA, CDR2 SQIVND (reference sequence). The chain's CDR3 is CASSIVQDAYEQYF. The CDR3 nucleotides are TGTGCCAGTAGTATAGTCCAGGACGCCTACGAGCAGTACTTC.

CDR3 loop: CASSAIGSYNEQFF. The CDR3 region has the DNA TGTGCCAGCAGCGCCATAGGCTCCTACAATGAGCAGTTCTTC. The V and J genes are TRBV9 and TRBJ2-1; D remains unclear. The ends were cut back, 3 bases at V and 0 bases at J, with 7 bases in the middle. Germline values: CDR1 SGDLS, CDR2 YYNGEE. The CDR3 length is 14 residues.

This chain joins TRBV28 and TRBJ1-4; D may be TRBD1 (5 bases). Trimming left V 5 bases short and J 4 bases short, with 11 bases between. The CDR3 has 14 residues. The germline CDR1 and CDR2 sequences are MDHEN and SYDVKM. This CDR3 is CASSLDSFNEKLFF. CDR3 sequence (DNA): TGTGCCAGCAGTCTAGACAGTTTTAATGAAAAACTGTTTTTT.

V and J are TRBV28 and TRBJ2-7, with TRBD1 matching over 7 bases. The length of the CDR3 is 16 residues. V trimming: 4 bases; J trimming: 2 bases; junction bases outside the gene matches: 11. Germline V gives CDR1 MDHEN, CDR2 SYDVKM. CDR3 in DNA: TGTGCCAGCAGTTCCGCGACAGGGCGAACGACCTACGAGCAGTACTTC. Translating gives CASSSATGRTTYEQYF.

The V call is TRBV2, the J call TRBJ2-5; D is perhaps TRBD1 (5 bases). V was clipped by 11 bases and J by 1 base, with 14 bases between them. The CDR3 contains 13 residues. Germline-derived CDR1 and CDR2 are SNHLY and FYNNEI. The CDR3 reads CARRQPPQETQYF. The CDR3 DNA reads as TGTGCCCGCCGACAGCCACCCCAAGAGACCCAGTACTTC. The whole variable domain, filled in from reference TRBV2 and TRBJ2-5, reads EPEVTQTPSHQVTQMGQEVILRCVPISNHLYFYWYRQILGQKVEFLVSFYNNEISEKSEIFDDQFSVERPDGSNFTLKIRSTKLEDSAMYFCARRQPPQETQYFGPGTRLLVL.

The genes are TRBV4-1 and TRBJ1-5; D is unresolved. The CDR3 extends over 16 amino acids. Per the germline V gene, CDR1 is MGHRA and CDR2 is YSYEKL. V lost 0 bases to trimming and J lost 1 base, with 10 bases between them. The CDR3 DNA follows: TGCGCCAGCAGCCAAGAGAGACTGCCGAGCAATCAGCCCCAGCATTTT. Amino acid sequence: CASSQERLPSNQPQHF.

The chain couples TRBV20-1 to TRBJ1-2; a weak D match, TRBD1 (6 bases). The length of the CDR3 is 11 residues. Germline values: CDR1 DFQATT, CDR2 SNEGSKA (reference sequence). The V end lost 5 bases, the J end lost 5 bases, and 9 bases lay between the germline ends. The DNA of the CDR3 is TGCAGTGCTGCGGGGGCGTATGGCTACACCTTC. As protein: CSAAGAYGYTF.

V is TRBV5-8 and J is TRBJ2-5; tentative D call: TRBD1 (5 bases). Per germline, CDR1 SGHTS and CDR2 YDEGEE. The CDR3 length is 14 residues. V was cut by 0 bases and J by 1 base, with 7 bases left in between. The CDR3 DNA reads as TGTGCCAGCAGCTTGGCGACAGTCCAAGAGACCCAGTACTTC. Protein sequence: CASSLATVQETQYF.